The TCR beta chain described here comes from a study of T cell changes during pregnancy in multiple sclerosis. Generated by immunoSEQ multiplex PCR, the TCRdb table keeps only in-frame clones and is missing some. Of some 56,000 clones listed, roughly nine tenths were seen once; the top ten hold around 3%. Germline CDR1 is SGHDT and CDR2 is YYEEEE. Trimming cost V 0 bases and J 7 bases; bases outside gene matches: 2. The CDR3 runs 14 residues. The chain employs TRBV5-6 and TRBJ2-1, with 9 bases identical to TRBD2. Here the sequenced sample was peripheral blood, taken in the third trimester of pregnancy. The sequence was collected from a female donor in good health, enrolled as a control in a pregnancy study. The CDR3 is CASSLVTSGNEQFF. The CDR3 nucleotides are TGTGCCAGCAGCTTGGTTACTAGCGGGAATGAGCAGTTCTTC.